This TCR beta chain originates from a study of spatial heterogeneity in lung cancer (dated by TCRdb to between 2017 and 2020). Notes on the research overall: More beta-chain than alpha-chain transcripts were consistently detected, likely reflecting higher beta-chain transcript abundance. A strong correlation was found between TCR transcript counts in tumor regions and a T cell transcriptional module score from matched bulk RNA-seq. In the raw uncorrected reads, each unique combination of TCR and UMI appeared more than ten times on average. The study quantitatively compared TCR alpha and beta repertoires across multiple tumor regions, matched nontumor lung and blood in non-small cell lung cancer. Nonsynonymous mutation counts, determined by whole-exome sequencing of tumor tissue, were related to TCR repertoire features. At surgery, fewer than 250 tumor regions, approximately 64 matched nontumor lung samples and more than 50 PBMC samples were TCR-sequenced for both alpha and beta chains.

The CDR3 measures 13 amino acids from cysteine to phenylalanine. The DNA shown is the 39-base CDR3, in frame from base 1. For CDR1 and CDR2, the germline V gene (reference sequence) lists PRHDT and FYEKMQ. At the junction V is shortened by 4 bases and J by 3 bases, with 10 bases in between. Broader findings and caveats from the paper: Counts of ubiquitous and regional expanded TCRs were found to correlate with counts of ubiquitous and regional nonsynonymous mutations, respectively. TCR-seq coverage of tumor T cells was estimated to be only approximately 7% for alpha chains and roughly 13% for beta chains. A correlation was observed between the number of expanded intratumoral alpha and beta TCRs and the tumor nonsynonymous mutation count. Additional single-cell paired TCR alpha and beta sequencing was considered necessary to confirm, at a functional level, the hypothesis that regional TCRs recognize regional mutations.

Receptors were amplified or captured by 5' RACE. The sequencing machine was a NextSeq 500. To allow correction of PCR and sequencing errors, the TCR library protocol tagged every TCR cDNA molecule with a unique molecular identifier. On the authors' methods: Decombinator tools were used for TCR identification, UMI-based error correction and CDR3 extraction. Expanded TCRs were defined as those above a frequency of 2 per 1,000, corresponding to the top 1% of the tumor frequency distribution. Expanded tumor TCRs were classed as regional if statistically deemed absent (corrected P<0.05) from at least one tumor region, otherwise ubiquitous. Renyi diversity was computed with the R vegan package after each repertoire had been subsampled 100 times to 5,000 TCRs. CDR3 similarity networks were constructed using string-kernel similarity of amino acid triplets, with links drawn between CDR3s whose pairwise similarity was above 0.82. Using fastp at Q25 and MiXCR, TCRdb reprocessed the public reads and kept productive beta chains. Rows merge per CDR3 protein into single entries with the most common DNA and genes. These V and J calls originate from TCRdb's pipeline instead of the authors' own analysis. For this sample the table gives under 3,000 distinct CDR3 sequences, of which approximately 15% were detected only once. The top ten clones comprise 6% to 9% of the sample.

This clonotype is labeled medium-sized (0.01 to 0.1%). It has no known antigen specificity. Base quality data are lacking; no much larger clone is found one base away. In the paper's terms, the time point label means: sample taken at primary tumor resection. Samples were obtained from approximately 77 patients with early-stage, untreated non-small cell lung cancer from the lung TRACERx cohort. Whole RNA extracted from tumor and nontumor lung tissue, or from cryopreserved PBMC samples, was used for TCR sequencing without cell sorting. Only patients with enough RNA available from two or more tumor regions were chosen for TCR sequencing. Before being selected, tumor and adjacent nontumor lung specimens were reviewed by a lung pathologist.

This receptor was taken from a female donor with early-stage non-small cell lung cancer. The material sequenced was lung tumor tissue, taken at surgery. The sequence links TRBV13 to TRBJ2-7, with the D gene call left open. For the CDR3, the sequence is CASSSPFNYEQYF. The base sequence is TGTGCCAGCAGCTCCCCCTTTAACTACGAGCAGTACTTC.